This TCR beta chain was obtained from a study of identical twins. MiXCR, applied by TCRdb to the 5' RACE reads, yields one record per CDR3 protein. Found here are around 140,000 distinct CDR3 sequences, under 4.5% of them singletons; the top ten hold 8.1%. The germline gives CDR1 LNHNV, CDR2 YYDKDF (reference sequence). Trimming at V came to 1 base and at J to 5 bases, leaving 8 bases not matched to a gene. The CDR3 length is 15 residues. This receptor was taken from a young man in good health. This chain links TRBV15 with TRBJ2-7; 7 positions match TRBD1. Sequencing was performed on memory T cells sorted from blood. The CDR3 is CATSRVNRGDNEQYF. DNA of the CDR3: TGTGCCACCAGCAGAGTGAACAGGGGCGATAACGAGCAGTACTTC.